The 29 T cell receptor beta chains below were found in one sample sequenced in a study of regulatory T cells in long-lasting Graves disease. TCR beta libraries were built with iRepertoire HTBI primers and Arm-PCR of CDR3 regions. TCRdb re-called the multiplex PCR reads with MiXCR, one entry per CDR3 protein. Among a few hundred thousand distinct CDR3 sequences listed, 23% were seen once. Documented time point: persistent/refractory GD, antithyroid drugs over 5 years with positive TRAb. TCR sequences were obtained from RNA taken from PBMCs. The sequences come from peripheral blood mononuclear cells (PBMCs), collected when the disease was refractory, from a patient treated with antithyroid drugs. The receptors originated from a female donor with Graves disease.

The V and J genes are TRBV6-1 and TRBJ2-7; 11 nucleotides match TRBD2. V shed 7 bases, J shed 6 bases, and the junction held 14 bases outside the gene matches. This CDR3 region has 16 residues. Per germline, CDR1 MNHNS and CDR2 SASEGT. The DNA of the CDR3 is TGTGCCAGCAACAAACTACTAGCGGGAGCCCCCAGCGAGCAGTACTTC. Translated: CASNKLLAGAPSEQYF.

This rearrangement joins TRBV29-1 to TRBJ2-7; tentatively, D is TRBD2 (6 bases). In germline, CDR1 is SQVTM, CDR2 ANQGSEA. The CDR3 runs to 13 residues. The V end was cut by 4 bases, the J end by 2 bases, with 12 bases between. The CDR3 DNA sequence: TGCAGCGTTGGTTTGGGGACTCCCTACGAGCAGTACTTC. It translates to CSVGLGTPYEQYF.

Comment on this clonotype: Possible read error: a much larger clone is one base away. The chain employs TRBV5-5 and TRBJ1-2; D is possibly TRBD1 (5 bases). This CDR3 is built from 14 residues. Germline V gene data show CDR1 as SGHKS and CDR2 as YYEKEE (reference sequence). CDR3 in DNA: TGTGCCAGCAGCTTGTTTGGGGCGGGCTATAGCTACACCTTC. Protein product: CASSLFGAGYSYTF.

This clonotype was detected a few times. The rearrangement joins TRBV20-1 to TRBJ2-7, with 7 bases lining up with TRBD2. The CDR3 covers 15 residues. CDR1 is DFQATT and CDR2 is SNEGSKA in the germline V gene (reference sequence). J gave up 3 bases and V 8 bases, and 16 bases lay outside the gene matches. CDR3 sequence: CSTQNPGLRVYEQYF. The DNA of the CDR3 is TGCAGTACTCAGAATCCGGGACTAAGAGTCTACGAGCAGTACTTC.

This clonotype was recorded only once. CDR3 region: CASSQVRGPEAFF. In DNA form, the CDR3 reads TGCGCCAGCAGCCAAGTTAGGGGGCCTGAAGCTTTCTTT. V gene TRBV4-1 combines with J gene TRBJ1-1, with TRBD1 matching over 7 bases. The CDR3 length is 13 residues. Germline CDR1 reads MGHRA; CDR2 reads YSYEKL. Trimming removed 1 base from V and 6 bases from J; junction bases left unmatched: 2.

Comments on this clonotype: A clone one base away is much larger, so this may be a read error. The gene calls are TRBV2 and TRBJ1-3; D not certain. The CDR3 sequence is 15 residues long. Germline V gene lookup returns CDR1 SNHLY and CDR2 FYNNEI. Written as DNA, the CDR3 is TGTGCCAGCAGTGAAAATCGCTACTCTGGAGACACCATATATTTT. Amino acid sequence: CASSENRYSGDTIYF. Full variable domain (remainder filled in from reference TRBV2 and TRBJ1-3): EPEVTQTPSHQVTQMGQEVILRCVPISNHLYFYWYRQILGQKVEFLVSFYNNEISEKSEIFDDQFSVERPDGSNFTLKIRSTKLEDSAMYFCASSENRYSGDTIYFGEGSWLTVV.

The rearrangement links TRBV6-9 to TRBJ2-4; 9 bases map to TRBD1. CDR1 is MNHGY, CDR2 SVAAGI, per germline. V lost 3 bases and J lost 9; bases outside the gene matches: 9. The CDR3 consists of 15 residues. CDR3 bases: TGTGCCAGCAGTTACCGGACAGGGGTGATGGGCATTCAGTACTTC. It encodes CASSYRTGVMGIQYF.

The chain is built from TRBV6-1 and TRBJ2-2; 8 bases align to TRBD1. V was pared by 7 bases and J by 0 bases, with 4 bases of the junction left unmatched. CDR1 is MNHNS, CDR2 SASEGT, per germline. The CDR3 contains 15 residues. This CDR3 is CASKKGQANTGELFF. The CDR3 DNA is TGTGCCAGCAAAAAGGGACAGGCGAACACCGGGGAGCTGTTTTTT.

The chain recombines TRBV3-1 with TRBJ1-2, with 7 positions matching TRBD1. V dropped 4 bases and J dropped 3; count of bases not matched to a gene: 8. The CDR3 runs to 15 residues. CDR1 is LGHDT and CDR2 is YNNKEL in the germline V gene (reference sequence). In DNA form, the CDR3 reads TGTGCCAGCAGCCCGAGGGACAGAAGCGACTATGGCTACACCTTC. As protein: CASSPRDRSDYGYTF.

This clonotype appeared many times. This chain connects TRBV2 to TRBJ1-4, with D perhaps matching TRBD1 (5 bases). From germline, CDR1 is SNHLY and CDR2 FYNNEI. V was trimmed by 2 bases and J by 4 bases, leaving 11 bases between them. The CDR3 length is 15 residues. The CDR3 DNA follows: TGTGCCAGCAGTGAACTGGGGCAGCTTAATGAAAAACTGTTTTTT. As protein: CASSELGQLNEKLFF.

This clonotype was detected many times. The rearrangement uses TRBV6-1 and TRBJ1-2, with 9 bases aligning to TRBD1. V lost 10 bases to trimming and J lost 0 bases; unmatched junction nucleotides: 6. The germline gives CDR1 MNHNS, CDR2 SASEGT. There are 14 residues in the CDR3. The CDR3: CATRGQGSNYGYTF. The DNA for the CDR3 is TGTGCCACCAGGGGACAGGGTTCTAACTATGGCTACACCTTC.

The chain combines TRBV6-1 with TRBJ2-4; no firm D call. V lost 6 bases, J lost 7 bases, and 13 bases lay in between. The CDR3 has 13 amino acids. Germline V gives CDR1 MNHNS, CDR2 SASEGT. The CDR3 spells CASRPPAPNIQYF. The DNA for the CDR3 is TGTGCCAGCAGACCCCCGGCCCCCAACATTCAGTACTTC.

This clonotype was recorded many times. This sequence joins TRBV15 and TRBJ1-1; maybe TRBD1 (6 bases). V lost 4 bases to trimming and J lost 0 bases, with 9 bases between them. This CDR3 has 14 residues. From germline, CDR1 is LNHNV and CDR2 YYDKDF (reference sequence). CDR3 DNA: TGTGCCACCAGCACCGGGACACTGAACACTGAAGCTTTCTTT. Its translation is CATSTGTLNTEAFF.

The chain has TRBV7-3 and TRBJ2-5; no clear D gene. CDR1 SGHTA and CDR2 FQGTGA come from the germline V gene. The V end lost 1 base, the J end lost 4 bases, and 7 bases lay between the germline ends. The CDR3 spans 13 residues. CDR3 loop: CASSLNSRETQYF. CDR3 coding DNA: TGTGCCAGCAGCTTAAACTCAAGAGAGACCCAGTACTTC. The full variable domain, in which reference TRBV7-3 and TRBJ2-5 provide the parts outside the CDR3, is GAGVSQTPSNKVTEKGKYVELRCDPISGHTALYWYRQSLGQGPEFLIYFQGTGAADDSGLPNDRFFAVRPEGSVSTLKIQRTERGDSAVYLCASSLNSRETQYFGPGTRLLVL.

This clonotype was counted at least ten times. The chain joins TRBV19 to TRBJ2-4; D unresolved. The CDR3 sequence is 14 residues long. V was pared by 7 bases and J by 8 bases, with 18 bases between. The germline V gene has CDR1 LNHDA and CDR2 SQIVND (reference sequence). The CDR3 DNA sequence: TGTGCCAGTAACCCCCAGGCAGGAGTATACATTCAGTACTTC. Amino acid sequence: CASNPQAGVYIQYF. Full variable domain (missing parts from reference TRBV19 and TRBJ2-4): DGGITQSPKYLFRKEGQNVTLSCEQNLNHDAMYWYRQDPGQGLRLIYYSQIVNDFQKGDIAEGYSVSREKKESFPLTVTSAQKNPTAFYLCASNPQAGVYIQYFGAGTRLSVL.

This clonotype was recorded a few times. The V gene is TRBV18, the J gene TRBJ1-2; D remains unclear. Germline V gene lookup returns CDR1 KGHSH and CDR2 LQKENI. The CDR3 covers 13 residues. V was shortened by 1 base and J by 7 bases, with 10 bases between the two germline ends. CDR3 in DNA: TGTGCCAGCTCACCACAGGACCAACTTGGCTACACCTTC. Protein: CASSPQDQLGYTF.

The gene calls are TRBV27 and TRBJ1-6, with 12 bases aligning to TRBD1. With 8 bases clipped from V and 6 bases from J, the junction kept 20 bases outside the gene matches. CDR3 length: 20 residues. Looked up from germline, CDR1 is MNHEY and CDR2 is SMNVEV (reference sequence). The CDR3 DNA is TGTGCCAGCTCCTCGACGCCGGGACAGGGGGCGCGGGGCGGTAATTCACCCCTCCACTTT. Its translation is CASSSTPGQGARGGNSPLHF.

The table lists this clonotype with many counts. The gene calls are TRBV2 and TRBJ2-7; D remains unclear. Germline loops: CDR1 SNHLY, CDR2 FYNNEI. This CDR3 comprises 17 residues. Trimming shortened V by 4 bases and J by 0 bases, and 19 bases separated the two germline ends. In DNA, the CDR3 is TGTGCCAGCAGTGTGAGTGAACGGTTAACAGTCTCCTACGAGCAGTACTTC. It yields the protein CASSVSERLTVSYEQYF.

V gene TRBV20-1 combines with J gene TRBJ1-3, with D maybe TRBD1 (6 bases). Looked up from germline, CDR1 is DFQATT and CDR2 is SNEGSKA (reference sequence). The CDR3 runs to 15 residues. Trimming removed 0 bases from V and 3 bases from J, with 12 bases in between. CDR3 protein: CSARDHRVLGNTIYF. The CDR3 coding sequence is TGCAGTGCTAGAGATCACAGGGTACTTGGAAACACCATATATTTT.

This chain links TRBV20-1 with TRBJ2-7, with D tentatively TRBD1 (6 bases). The germline V gene has CDR1 DFQATT and CDR2 SNEGSKA (reference sequence). The CDR3 is 13 amino acids. The V gene lost 0 bases and the J gene lost 4 bases, with 10 bases spanning the gap. The DNA for the CDR3 is TGCAGTGCTAGAGAACAGGGTAGATACGAGCAGTACTTC. Translated, it gives CSAREQGRYEQYF.

The sample holds many counts of this clonotype. The genes are TRBV2 and TRBJ1-6; D is perhaps TRBD1 (5 bases). The CDR3 spans 14 residues. Trimming took off 9 bases at V and 8 bases at J, with 17 bases between the two ends. The germline CDR1 and CDR2 sequences are SNHLY and FYNNEI. The CDR3 is CASGGDLPDSPLHF. Written as DNA, the CDR3 is TGTGCCAGTGGGGGGGATCTACCGGATTCACCCCTCCACTTT.

As concerns this clonotype: This may arise from a read error, as a much more abundant clone is one base away. This chain connects TRBV12-3 or TRBV12-4 to TRBJ1-2; D unresolved. Deletions cut 11 bases from V and 5 bases from J, with 21 bases between. The CDR3 covers 14 residues. The CDR3 sequence is CAGSRTDLGYGYTF. The CDR3 DNA reads as TGTGCCGGCTCTAGGACCGATTTAGGTTATGGCTACACCTTC.

This clonotype has a count of ten or more. This chain connects TRBV29-1 to TRBJ1-1; D perhaps matches TRBD1 (5 bases). CDR1 is SQVTM and CDR2 is ANQGSEA in the germline V gene. This CDR3 contains 15 residues. Deletions cut 7 bases from V and 3 bases from J, with 21 bases between. CDR3 residues: CSAFREAGTHTEAFF. The CDR3 DNA reads TGCAGCGCCTTCCGCGAAGCTGGGACGCACACTGAAGCTTTCTTT.

This clonotype was picked up a small number of times. A much larger clone lies one base from this, so it may be a read error. The chain is built from TRBV12-3 or TRBV12-4 and TRBJ1-6; possibly TRBD1 for D (6 bases). Deletions cut 5 bases from V and 8 bases from J, with 16 bases between. This CDR3 is 15 amino acids long. The CDR3 region is CASSERGTGDSPLHF. In DNA, the CDR3 is TGTGCCAGCAGTGAAAGGGGGACCGGGGATTCACCCCTCCACTTT.

This clonotype turned up a few times. A much larger clone lies a single base off, so this may be a read error. The J gene is TRBJ2-7, the V gene TRBV19; D possibly corresponds to TRBD2 (6 bases). This CDR3 contains 14 residues. The germline gives CDR1 LNHDA, CDR2 SQIVND (reference sequence). V was shortened by 3 bases and J by 4 bases, with 13 bases between the two germline ends. The CDR3 loop reads CASSIGVGRYEQYF. CDR3 bases: TGTGCCAGTAGTATCGGGGTCGGGAGATACGAGCAGTACTTC.

This clonotype was found a few times. The gene calls are TRBV19 and TRBJ2-3; D not certain. The CDR3 is 13 residues long. Trimming took 2 bases from V and 1 from J, leaving 4 bases between them. Germline V lookup: CDR1 LNHDA, CDR2 SQIVND (reference sequence). CDR3: CASSITGTDTQYF. CDR3 nucleotide sequence: TGTGCCAGTAGTATAACAGGCACAGATACGCAGTATTTT. Full variable domain (missing parts from reference TRBV19 and TRBJ2-3): DGGITQSPKYLFRKEGQNVTLSCEQNLNHDAMYWYRQDPGQGLRLIYYSQIVNDFQKGDIAEGYSVSREKKESFPLTVTSAQKNPTAFYLCASSITGTDTQYFGPGTRLTVL.

This clonotype appeared a few times. The chain couples TRBV2 to TRBJ2-1, with no clear D. The V and J ends lost 6 bases and 7 bases respectively, with 7 bases between them. CDR1 is SNHLY and CDR2 is FYNNEI in the germline V gene. This CDR3 region has 11 residues. In DNA form, the CDR3 reads TGTGCCAGCAGATTCGGGAATGAGCAGTTCTTC. Amino acids: CASRFGNEQFF.

This clonotype has just a few counts. The J gene is TRBJ2-5, the V gene TRBV24-1; 7 positions match TRBD1. Germline V gene lookup returns CDR1 KGHDR and CDR2 SFDVKD. The CDR3 consists of 14 residues. With 5 bases clipped from V and 3 bases from J, the junction kept 5 bases outside the gene matches. The DNA for the CDR3 is TGTGCCACCAGTGCCCTGGACAGGAAAGAGACCCAGTACTTC. Its translation: CATSALDRKETQYF.

This clonotype was seen a few times. This rearrangement joins TRBV6-1 to TRBJ1-4; D not resolved. The V and J ends lost 7 bases and 0 bases respectively, with 9 bases between them. The germline CDR1 and CDR2 sequences are MNHNS and SASEGT. The CDR3 runs 14 residues. The CDR3: CASTRIATNEKLFF. The CDR3 DNA reads as TGTGCCAGCACCCGGATTGCAACTAATGAAAAACTGTTTTTT.